This T cell receptor (beta chain) was identified in a study of response to subunit inactivated influenza vaccine. Points from the study as a whole: Authors proposed each seasonal influenza vaccination draws in few new T cells.

TCRdb processed the RT-PCR reads anew with MiXCR; each CDR3 protein has one entry. The repertoire holds under 200,000 distinct CDR3 sequences, with roughly 10% as singletons. The table lists this clonotype with a count of one. Its antigen remains unidentified. This TCR was sampled from a man aged 50 to 75 who received an inactivated influenza vaccine. The starting material was CD8+ T cells sorted from PBMCs, obtained around 25 months after vaccination.

The CDR3 region has the DNA TGTGCCAGCAGTTACTCGACGGCCACAGGGAACACTGAAGCTTTCTTT. It is translated as CASSYSTATGNTEAFF. The V gene is TRBV6-2 or TRBV6-3, the J gene TRBJ1-1; weak D call: TRBD1 (5 bases). Germline V gene lookup returns CDR1 MNHEY and CDR2 SVGEGT. The V end lost 0 bases, the J end lost 1 base, and 12 bases lay between the germline ends. This CDR3 comprises 16 residues.